These T cell receptor beta chains were read from a single sample in a study of molecular identifiers for immune sequencing clone quantification. TCRdb used MiXCR to reprocess the PCR reads, holding one entry per CDR3 protein. The table shows 79,000 or so distinct CDR3 sequences, with 20% to 30% occurring only once. The specimen was naive CD8+ T cells from blood, with Jurkat cell RNA spiked in. Source of these receptors: a human donor in good health. Some libraries in this study had Jurkat cell RNA spiked in. CDR3s include the opening cysteine and the closing phenylalanine or tryptophan. A D gene is named only where the DNA matches it firmly. Size values are once, few and many counts, or a class for expanded clones, and some rows have none.

j_call | v_call | d_call | clone_size | cdr3_aa | cdr3_nt
TRBJ2-7 | TRBV20-1 | - | few | CSAGGSTEYYEQYF | TGCAGTGCTGGGGGATCGACAGAGTACTACGAGCAGTACTTC
TRBJ1-2 | TRBV4-3 | - | - | CASSQDLYVPTNYGYTF | TGCGCCAGCAGCCAAGATTTGTATGTGCCTACTAACTATGGCTACACCTTC
TRBJ1-1 | TRBV4-2 | - | many | CASSFGTGVPEAFF | TGTGCCAGCAGCTTCGGGACCGGGGTACCTGAAGCTTTCTTT
TRBJ1-4 | TRBV2 | - | many | CASSDPRGRTNEKLFF | TGTGCCAGCAGTGACCCGCGGGGGCGAACTAATGAAAAACTGTTTTTT
TRBJ2-1 | TRBV4-3 | TRBD2 | few | CASSLGLAGVRNEQFF | TGCGCCAGCAGCCTGGGACTAGCGGGAGTTCGGAATGAGCAGTTCTTC
TRBJ2-7 | TRBV28 | TRBD1 | many | CASRRRAGTGSAEQYF | TGTGCCAGCAGACGTCGCGCTGGGACAGGGAGCGCCGAGCAGTACTTC
TRBJ2-7 | TRBV19 | - | - | CASSTLLSQGIHAGGQYF | TGTGCCAGTAGTACGCTGCTGTCTCAGGGGATTCATGCGGGTGGGCAGTACTTC
TRBJ1-2 | TRBV19 | - | - | CASSIFEGNYGYTF | TGTGCCAGTAGTATTTTTGAGGGGAACTATGGCTACACCTTC
TRBJ2-7 | TRBV30 | TRBD2 | - | CAWSVQRGNTYEQYF | TGTGCCTGGAGTGTTCAGCGGGGGAACACCTACGAGCAGTACTTC
TRBJ1-4 | TRBV7-9 | - | many | CASSPPRATNEKLFF | TGTGCCAGCAGCCCGCCGCGTGCAACTAATGAAAAACTGTTTTTT
TRBJ2-6 | TRBV3-1 | - | - | CASSIPGQYSGANVLTF | TGTGCCAGCAGCATCCCGGGACAATACTCTGGGGCCAACGTCCTGACTTTC
TRBJ2-1 | TRBV4-3 | - | many | CASSPQRGGNEQFF | TGCGCCAGCAGCCCCCAAAGGGGGGGGAATGAGCAGTTCTTC
TRBJ2-3 | TRBV10-3 | - | many | CAINQGDTQYF | TGTGCCATCAACCAGGGAGATACGCAGTATTTT
TRBJ2-1 | TRBV2 | TRBD1 | few | CASSPGQGLVNEQFF | TGTGCCAGCAGTCCGGGACAGGGGCTTGTCAATGAGCAGTTCTTC
TRBJ2-3 | TRBV19 | - | many | CASSIWSDTDTQYF | TGTGCCAGTAGTATATGGAGCGACACAGATACGCAGTATTTT
TRBJ2-1 | TRBV4-1 | TRBD2 | - | CASSRLASGGNEQFF | TGCGCCAGCAGCCGCCTGGCTAGCGGGGGGAATGAGCAGTTCTTC
TRBJ2-5 | TRBV7-9 | - | - | CASSTISWGKETLYF | TGTGCCAGCAGCACTATCAGTTGGGGGAAAGAGACCCTGTACTTC
TRBJ2-3 | TRBV7-9 | TRBD2 | many | CASSPGLGGPDTQYF | TGTGCCAGCAGCCCCGGACTAGGAGGTCCAGATACGCAGTATTTT
TRBJ2-7 | TRBV4-1 | - | - | CASSQDSGYEQYF | TGCGCCAGCAGCCAAGATAGCGGCTACGAGCAGTACTTC
TRBJ2-7 | TRBV19 | - | - | CASSTRTTEQYF | TGTGCCAGTAGTACCAGGACAACCGAGCAGTACTTC
TRBJ2-1 | TRBV20-1 | TRBD1 | few | CRAGTGDSLPYNEQFF | TGCAGGGCCGGGACAGGAGACTCGTTGCCGTACAATGAGCAGTTCTTC
TRBJ1-1 | TRBV5-4 | - | - | CASSPPGGFTEALF | TGTGCCAGCAGCCCTCCTGGGGGCTTCACTGAAGCTCTCTTT
TRBJ1-1 | TRBV6-2/TRBV6-3 | - | few | CASSYSGGSTEAFF | TGTGCCAGCAGTTACTCGGGGGGAAGCACTGAAGCTTTCTTT
TRBJ2-6 | TRBV7-2 | - | - | CASSLGGIGANVLTF | TGTGCCAGCAGCTTAGGAGGGATCGGGGCCAACGTCCTGACTTTC
TRBJ2-2 | TRBV4-2 | - | few | CASSQDLSLEDTGELFF | TGTGCCAGCAGCCAAGATTTATCGTTGGAGGATACCGGGGAGCTGTTTTTT
TRBJ1-1 | TRBV27 | TRBD1 | few | CASRPPGQAGAFF | TGTGCCAGCAGGCCGCCAGGACAGGCGGGGGCTTTCTTT
TRBJ2-3 | TRBV9 | - | few | CASSEGTLTETDTQYF | TGTGCCAGCAGCGAGGGGACCTTGACAGAAACAGATACGCAGTATTTT
TRBJ2-2 | TRBV11-2 | TRBD2 | - | CASSLDLSASGLTGELFF | TGTGCCAGCAGCTTAGATCTTTCGGCTAGCGGCCTCACCGGGGAGCTGTTTTTT
TRBJ2-4 | TRBV13 | - | - | CASSLEARGCNNIQYF | TGTGCCAGCAGCTTAGAAGCAAGGGGCTGCAATAACATTCAGTACTTC
TRBJ2-7 | TRBV7-9 | - | many | CASSHSSSYEQYF | TGTGCCAGCAGCCACAGTAGCTCCTACGAGCAGTACTTC
TRBJ1-4 | TRBV4-1 | TRBD1 | few | CASSLRQGLTNEKLFF | TGCGCCAGCAGCTTGAGACAGGGGCTTACTAATGAAAAACTGTTTTTT
TRBJ2-7 | TRBV28 | - | - | CASRLSRFGTYEQYF | TGTGCCAGCAGGTTGAGCAGGTTCGGGACCTACGAGCAGTACTTC
TRBJ2-1 | TRBV4-1 | TRBD1 | many | CASSQEGGRMGNEQFF | TGCGCCAGCAGCCAAGAAGGGGGCAGGATGGGGAATGAGCAGTTCTTC
TRBJ2-2 | TRBV30 | - | few | CAWSPTVGELLF | TGTGCCTGGAGCCCCACCGTCGGGGAGCTGCTTTTT
TRBJ2-6 | TRBV20-1 | TRBD1 | - | CSAGSWDSSTKANVLTF | TGCAGTGCTGGATCATGGGACAGCAGCACTAAGGCCAACGTCCTGACTTTC
TRBJ2-7 | TRBV6-5 | - | - | CASSYSGARVDAQYF | TGTGCCAGCAGTTACTCGGGAGCCAGGGTCGACGCGCAGTACTTC
TRBJ2-3 | TRBV19 | TRBD2 | few | CASSTWTSERTDTQYF | TGTGCCAGTAGTACCTGGACTAGCGAGCGCACAGATACGCAGTATTTT
TRBJ1-6 | TRBV27 | - | few | CASSPMTVQGGNSPLHF | TGTGCCAGCAGTCCCATGACGGTCCAGGGAGGTAATTCACCCCTCCACTTT
TRBJ2-1 | TRBV25-1 | TRBD2 | few | CASTSGGWNEQFF | TGTGCCAGCACTAGCGGGGGCTGGAATGAGCAGTTCTTC
TRBJ2-1 | TRBV27 | TRBD2 | - | CASKTGTSVYNEQFF | TGTGCCAGCAAGACCGGGACTAGCGTGTACAATGAGCAGTTCTTC
TRBJ2-2 | TRBV19 | TRBD1 | - | CASSPGQGSTGELFF | TGTGCCAGTAGCCCGGGACAGGGGAGTACCGGGGAGCTGTTTTTT
TRBJ1-1 | TRBV7-2 | - | - | CASSLSQGFAEAFF | TGTGCCAGCAGCTTAAGCCAGGGATTCGCTGAAGCTTTCTTT
TRBJ1-1 | TRBV27 | TRBD1 | - | CTSRLAQGGTEAFF | TGTACCAGCAGGTTAGCCCAGGGGGGGACTGAAGCTTTCTTT
TRBJ2-3 | TRBV2 | - | few | CASGAPGVSTDTQYF | TGTGCCAGCGGCGCACCGGGGGTTAGCACAGATACGCAGTATTTT
TRBJ2-6 | TRBV5-1 | TRBD1 | - | CASSPDRGPAGANVLTF | TGCGCCAGCAGCCCGGACAGGGGGCCCGCTGGGGCCAACGTCCTGACTTTC
TRBJ1-1 | TRBV20-1 | - | many | CSATLTLSGSEAFF | TGCAGTGCAACATTGACTCTGAGTGGGTCTGAAGCTTTCTTT
TRBJ2-5 | TRBV3-1 | - | - | CASSQDRLQETQYF | TGTGCCAGCAGCCAAGACAGATTACAAGAGACCCAGTACTTC
TRBJ1-1 | TRBV6-6 | - | few | CASSYSVGGAVVTEAFF | TGTGCCAGCAGTTACTCGGTTGGGGGAGCCGTGGTCACTGAAGCTTTCTTT
TRBJ2-2 | TRBV13 | TRBD1 | - | CASSSRPGQGSGTRELFF | TGTGCCAGCAGCTCACGGCCGGGACAGGGCTCGGGCACCCGGGAGCTGTTTTTT
TRBJ1-1 | TRBV2 | TRBD1 | few | CASSERGQVYTEAFF | TGTGCCAGCAGTGAAAGGGGGCAGGTCTACACTGAAGCTTTCTTT
TRBJ2-7 | TRBV4-3 | - | few | CASSHSPQGYEQYF | TGCGCCAGCAGCCATTCACCCCAAGGCTACGAGCAGTACTTC
TRBJ1-5 | TRBV7-6 | - | few | CASSLDVAGGSTDTQHF | TGTGCCAGCAGCTTAGACGTGGCGGGGGGAAGCACAGATACGCAGCATTTT